The 5 T cell receptor beta chains given below trace back to one sample, sequenced in a study of persistence of HIV-infected CD4 T cells. No antigen has been identified for these receptors. Stimulation used approximately 9.5 ug/mL lysate from CMV-infected fibroblasts. CD4+ T cells upregulating both CD40 ligand and CD69 were sorted as responding cells. Sequencing used immunoSEQ version 4 in survey mode. The assay was immunoSEQ multiplex PCR, and TCRdb's table has in-frame clones only and misses some. The sample yields roughly 16,000 clones, 65% seen once. The input for sequencing was CD4+ T cells sorted from PBMCs after roughly 18-hour stimulation, taken from a patient who received antiretroviral therapy. These TCRs come from an adult woman with HIV who was CMV-seropositive.

V is TRBV5-1 and J is TRBJ1-2; 7 bases agree with TRBD1. The CDR3 has 15 amino acids. Trimming at V came to 3 bases and at J to 8 bases, leaving 13 bases not matched to a gene. CDR1 SGHRS and CDR2 YFSETQ come from the germline V gene. The DNA for the CDR3 is TGCGCCAGCAGCTCCGGTGGACAGGCGCTCTTGGGCTACACCTTC. Translated: CASSSGGQALLGYTF.

CDR3 region: CASSSGPSGTDTQYF. The CDR3 DNA reads as TGTGCCAGCAGCTCGGGGCCATCGGGCACAGATACGCAGTATTTT. The chain carries TRBV7-9 and TRBJ2-3, with D perhaps TRBD1 or TRBD2 (5 bases each). In germline, CDR1 is SEHNR, CDR2 FQNEAQ (reference sequence). CDR3 size: 15 residues. Trimming removed 4 bases at V and 1 base at J, with 12 bases between.

The genes are TRBV5-1 and TRBJ1-3, with D unclear. Germline assignment: CDR1 SGHRS and CDR2 YFSETQ. V lost 7 bases, J lost 4 bases, and 6 bases lay in between. This CDR3 has 11 residues. Here the CDR3 reads CASALGNTIYF. The DNA for the CDR3 is TGCGCCAGCGCGCTCGGAAACACCATATATTTT.

This chain links TRBV7-6 with TRBJ2-2; the D is unclear. Looked up from germline, CDR1 is SGHVS and CDR2 is FNYEAQ. The V end was cut by 4 bases, the J end by 3 bases, with 6 bases between. The CDR3 runs 13 residues. CDR3 nucleotide sequence: TGTGCCAGCAGCTCGTCGGACACCGGGGAGCTGTTTTTT. This gives the protein CASSSSDTGELFF.

J is TRBJ2-1 and V is TRBV9; maybe TRBD1 (6 bases). This CDR3 is 15 amino acids long. V lost 0 bases, J lost 10 bases, and 17 bases lay in between. Germline assignment: CDR1 SGDLS and CDR2 YYNGEE. The CDR3 sequence is CASSVGGRARSEQFF. The CDR3 nucleotides read TGTGCCAGCAGCGTAGGGGGGCGGGCACGGTCGGAGCAGTTCTTC.